The present TCR beta chain was sequenced within a study of Ad26.COV2.S vaccination and SARS-CoV-2 variants. Whole-study findings and limits: An underestimation of total T cell responses may have resulted from the TCR breadth and depth analyses. Recipients of vaccine and of placebo showed similar breadth of their non-spike TCR repertoires.

Between the trimmed V and J ends, which lost 5 bases and 4 bases, there was a span of 15 bases. Germline CDR1 and CDR2: SGHVS and FNYEAQ. The CDR3 runs 15 residues. The protocol was immunoSEQ multiplex PCR, while the TCRdb copy is restricted to in-frame clones and leaves out a portion. In the table there are roughly 700,000 clones, roughly 90% of which are singletons. Treatment in this sample: 15 to 20 received Ad26.COV2.S at low or high dose, single or two shots; roughly 5 received placebo; per-sample allocation not given. Following the first vaccine or placebo injection, samples were taken on day 63. Immunization relied on an Ad26 vector, which expressed Wuhan-strain SARS-CoV-2 spike. A note on this clone: Its antigen is unidentified.

This clonotype originated in a person between 18 and 65 years old who received the Ad26.COV2.S COVID-19 vaccine or a placebo. Sequenced material: peripheral blood, taken in a trial of Ad26.COV2.S vaccine versus placebo. The chain carries TRBV7-6 and TRBJ2-1; a weak D match, TRBD2 (5 bases). The CDR3 bases are TGTGCCAGCAGCCCCAATGGCGGGCTGTACAATGAGCAGTTCTTC. Its translation: CASSPNGGLYNEQFF. Drawing the rest from reference TRBV7-6 and TRBJ2-1, the complete variable domain is GAGVSQSPRYKVTKRGQDVALRCDPISGHVSLYWYRQALGQGPEFLTYFNYEAQQDKSGLPNDRFSAERPEGSISTLTIQRTEQRDSAMYRCASSPNGGLYNEQFFGPGTRLTVL.